This T cell receptor (beta chain) was recorded in a study of human T cells and chemical hapten exposure. Time point of the sample: patch test 2, 6 weeks after DPC sensitization. Noted treatment: therapeutic diphenylcyclopropenone sensitization with weekly scalp DPC. For the library, individual cDNA molecules each received unique molecular identifiers. TCRdb re-called the RACE reads through MiXCR, storing one row per CDR3 protein. The sample lists approximately 91,000 distinct CDR3 sequences; roughly 10% were seen once. This clonotype was seen only a few times. The CDR3 has 16 residues. Germline CDR1 SGHTA, CDR2 FQGNSA. The V and J ends lost 3 bases and 3 bases respectively, with 14 bases between them.

V is TRBV7-2 and J is TRBJ1-4, with D perhaps TRBD1 (6 bases). The sequencing used whole blood, collected in connection with sensitization to the hapten diphenylcyclopropenone (DPC). This TCR was sampled from a man between 18 and 35 years old with alopecia areata. Some clones in this sample may be carry-over from other donors' samples. The DNA of the CDR3 is TGTGCCAGCAGCTTGGACACGGGGGCGGCTAATGAAAAACTGTTTTTT. Its translation: CASSLDTGAANEKLFF.